This TCR beta chain was recorded in a study of cytomegalovirus exposure and HLA in healthy donors. The study, taken as a whole, reports: TCR beta chain V- and J-gene trimming was linked, in a later analysis, to a missense variant in DCLRE1C.

The PCR used 60 Vbeta and 13 Jbeta primers. The method was immunoSEQ multiplex PCR; TCRdb's version includes in-frame clones alone and lacks a portion of them. The data hold about 230,000 clones, with approximately 82% observed a single time. For this clone: Its antigen remains unknown.

Germline V CDR1 and CDR2: MDHEN, SYDVKM. V was cut by 8 bases and J by 5 bases, with 16 bases left in between. This CDR3 has 14 amino acids. This receptor was identified in a woman in her forties in good health and CMV-seronegative. Sequenced material: PBMCs. The chain employs TRBV28 and TRBJ2-1; D may be TRBD2 (7 bases). CDR3 region: CASLLGGAHNEQFF. The CDR3 DNA is TGTGCCAGCCTCTTAGGGGGGGCCCACAATGAGCAGTTCTTC.